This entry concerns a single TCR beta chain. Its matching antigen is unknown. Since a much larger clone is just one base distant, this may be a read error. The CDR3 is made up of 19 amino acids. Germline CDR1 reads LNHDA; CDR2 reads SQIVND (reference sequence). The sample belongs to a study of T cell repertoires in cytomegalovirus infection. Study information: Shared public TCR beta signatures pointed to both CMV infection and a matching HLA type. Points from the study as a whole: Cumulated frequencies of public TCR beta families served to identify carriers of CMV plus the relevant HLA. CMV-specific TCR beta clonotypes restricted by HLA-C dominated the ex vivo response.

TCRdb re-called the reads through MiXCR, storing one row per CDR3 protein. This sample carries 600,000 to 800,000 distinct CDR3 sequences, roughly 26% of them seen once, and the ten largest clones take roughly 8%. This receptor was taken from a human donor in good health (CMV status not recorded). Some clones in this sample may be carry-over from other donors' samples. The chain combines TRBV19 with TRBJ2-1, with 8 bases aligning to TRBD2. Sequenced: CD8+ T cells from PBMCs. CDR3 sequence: CASSIPDSGGLGRYNEHFF. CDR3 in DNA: TGTGCCAGTAGTATCCCGGACAGCGGGGGCCTTGGTAGGTACAATGAGCATTTCTTC.